This entry lists 11 T cell receptor beta chains sequenced from one sample in a study of blood T cell repertoires in COVID-19. Clones were read by immunoSEQ multiplex PCR, and TCRdb kept only the in-frame ones, dropping some. The table has a few hundred thousand clones, over 80% seen once. The sample taken for sequencing was PBMCs or T cells enriched from blood (not recorded which). The origin of the receptors is a woman under 30 who had recovered from COVID-19.

V usage is TRBV7-9 and J usage is TRBJ2-7; D is perhaps TRBD1 (6 bases). CDR1 and CDR2 from the germline V gene are SEHNR and FQNEAQ (reference sequence). The CDR3 runs 15 residues. V was pared by 5 bases and J by 3 bases, with 17 bases between. For the CDR3, the DNA is TGTGCCAGCAGCCACCGGGACAAAACTTACTACGAGCAGTACTTC. It is translated as CASSHRDKTYYEQYF.

The genes are TRBV7-9 and TRBJ1-6; D gene uncertain. Germline CDR1 and CDR2: SEHNR and FQNEAQ (reference sequence). The V end was cut by 4 bases, the J end by 9 bases, with 13 bases between. The CDR3 extends over 14 amino acids. The CDR3: CASSSTLSGSPLHF. In DNA, the CDR3 is TGTGCCAGCAGCTCGACTCTTAGCGGTTCACCCCTCCACTTT.

The genes are TRBV28 and TRBJ1-1, with unresolved D. Trimming shortened V by 7 bases and J by 1 base, and 10 bases separated the two germline ends. This CDR3 has 13 amino acids. CDR1 and CDR2 (germline): MDHEN, SYDVKM. CDR3: CASIGVRNTEAFF. CDR3 coding DNA: TGTGCCAGCATTGGTGTCAGGAACACTGAAGCTTTCTTT.

The chain couples TRBV13 to TRBJ2-7, with TRBD2 identical over 14 bases. V shed 7 bases, J shed 2 bases, and the junction held 7 bases outside the gene matches. From germline, CDR1 is PRHDT and CDR2 FYEKMQ (reference sequence). The CDR3 is 16 residues long. In nucleotides, the CDR3 is TGTGCCAGCACCCGAAGACTAGCGGGAGGGCCCTACGAGCAGTACTTC. Translation gives CASTRRLAGGPYEQYF.

V gene TRBV29-1 combines with J gene TRBJ1-1; no definite D call. The CDR3 has 11 amino acids. Germline V CDR1 and CDR2: SQVTM, ANQGSEA. V lost 7 bases to trimming and J lost 2 bases, with 8 bases between them. The CDR3: CSAGSNTEAFF. In DNA form, the CDR3 reads TGCAGCGCCGGGAGTAACACTGAAGCTTTCTTT.

This chain joins TRBV11-2 and TRBJ1-1, with D hard to call. From germline, CDR1 is SGHAT and CDR2 FQNNGV. This CDR3 has 13 residues. Trimming removed 5 bases at V and 1 base at J, with 8 bases between. The CDR3 spells CASSVQENTEAFF. DNA of the CDR3: TGTGCCAGCAGCGTCCAGGAGAACACTGAAGCTTTCTTT.

The V and J genes are TRBV6-5 and TRBJ2-7, with 10 bases that match TRBD2. This CDR3 has 15 amino acids. The V gene end was trimmed by 8 bases and the J gene end by 2 bases; junction bases not matched to a gene: 9. CDR1 and CDR2 from the germline V gene are MNHEY and SVGAGI. DNA of the CDR3: TGTGCCAGCGCTAGCGGGGGCCCCATGACCTACGAGCAGTACTTC. It codes for CASASGGPMTYEQYF.

The chain combines TRBV28 with TRBJ1-6; 8 nucleotides match TRBD1. V shed 5 bases, J shed 7 bases, and the junction held 7 bases outside the gene matches. The germline CDR1 and CDR2 sequences are MDHEN and SYDVKM. The CDR3 runs to 15 residues. The CDR3 loop is CASSPDRVGNSPLHF. The CDR3 coding sequence is TGTGCCAGCAGTCCGGACAGGGTGGGCAATTCACCCCTCCACTTT. The whole variable domain, filled in from reference TRBV28 and TRBJ1-6, reads DVKVTQSSRYLVKRTGEKVFLECVQDMDHENMFWYRQDPGLGLRLIYFSYDVKMKEKGDIPEGYSVSREKKERFSLILESASTNQTSMYLCASSPDRVGNSPLHFGNGTRLTVT.

The chain joins TRBV7-3 to TRBJ2-7; 9 positions agree with TRBD1. The CDR3 spans 16 residues. Germline V CDR1 and CDR2: SGHTA, FQGTGA. The V segment lost 2 bases and the J segment 1 base; nucleotides outside the gene matches: 6. CDR3 DNA sequence: TGTGCCAGCAGCTTACGCGGGGGACAGGGTTCCTACGAGCAGTACTTC. This gives the protein CASSLRGGQGSYEQYF.

This clone was counted a single time. The chain joins TRBV2 to TRBJ1-1; 7 bases are a match to TRBD1. This CDR3 has 15 residues. Germline V gene lookup returns CDR1 SNHLY and CDR2 FYNNEI. V was clipped by 6 bases and J by 4 bases; unmatched bases: 11. CDR3 residues: CASRRFRQGGTEAFF. The CDR3 DNA follows: TGTGCCAGCAGACGATTTCGACAGGGTGGCACTGAAGCTTTCTTT.

The chain couples TRBV9 to TRBJ2-7; D uncertain. Trimming left V 1 base short and J 3 bases short, with 11 bases between. This CDR3 comprises 14 residues. Germline values: CDR1 SGDLS, CDR2 YYNGEE. The DNA for the CDR3 is TGTGCCAGCAGCGTAACTGCTAACTACTACGAGCAGTACTTC. Translated: CASSVTANYYEQYF.